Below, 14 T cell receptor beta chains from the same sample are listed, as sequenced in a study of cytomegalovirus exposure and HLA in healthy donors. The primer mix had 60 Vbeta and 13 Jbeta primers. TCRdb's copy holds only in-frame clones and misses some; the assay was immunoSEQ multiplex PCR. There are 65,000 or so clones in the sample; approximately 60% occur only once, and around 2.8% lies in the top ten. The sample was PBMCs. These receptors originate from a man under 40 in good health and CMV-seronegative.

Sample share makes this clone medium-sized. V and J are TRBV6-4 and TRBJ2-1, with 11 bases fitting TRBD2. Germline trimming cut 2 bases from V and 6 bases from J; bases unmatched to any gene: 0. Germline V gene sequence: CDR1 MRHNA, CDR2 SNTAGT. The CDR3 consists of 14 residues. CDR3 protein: CASSDLAGGNEQFF. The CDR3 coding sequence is TGTGCCAGCAGTGACCTAGCGGGGGGCAATGAGCAGTTCTTC.

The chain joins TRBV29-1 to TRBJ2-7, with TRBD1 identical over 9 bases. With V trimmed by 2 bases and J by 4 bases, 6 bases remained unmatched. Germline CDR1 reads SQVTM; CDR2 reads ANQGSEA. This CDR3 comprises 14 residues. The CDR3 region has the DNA TGCAGCGTTGAAACCGGGACAGGGAAATACGAGCAGTACTTC. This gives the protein CSVETGTGKYEQYF.

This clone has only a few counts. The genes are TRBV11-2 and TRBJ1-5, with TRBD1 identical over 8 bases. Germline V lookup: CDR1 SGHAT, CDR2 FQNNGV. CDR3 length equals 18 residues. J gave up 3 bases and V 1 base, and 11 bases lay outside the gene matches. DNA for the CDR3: TGTGCCAGCAGCTTAGGACAGGGGATAGGCATCGACAATCAGCCCCAGCATTTT. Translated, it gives CASSLGQGIGIDNQPQHF.

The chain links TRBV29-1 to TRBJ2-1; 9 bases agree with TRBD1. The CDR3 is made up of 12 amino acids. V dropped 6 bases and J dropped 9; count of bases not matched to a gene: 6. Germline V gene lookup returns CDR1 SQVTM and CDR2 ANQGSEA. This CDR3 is CSVAGTGTEQFF. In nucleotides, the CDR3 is TGCAGCGTGGCCGGGACAGGGACTGAGCAGTTCTTC.

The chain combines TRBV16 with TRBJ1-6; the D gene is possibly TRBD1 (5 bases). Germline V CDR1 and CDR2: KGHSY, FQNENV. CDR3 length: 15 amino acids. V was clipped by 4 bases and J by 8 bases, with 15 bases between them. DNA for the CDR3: TGTGCCAGCAGCCTTTCGTTCGGGGGGGATTCACCCCTCCACTTT. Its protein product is CASSLSFGGDSPLHF.

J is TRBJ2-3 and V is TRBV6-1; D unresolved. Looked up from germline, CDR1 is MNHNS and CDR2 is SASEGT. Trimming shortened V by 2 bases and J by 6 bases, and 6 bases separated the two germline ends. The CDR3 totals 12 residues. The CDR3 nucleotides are TGTGCCAGCAGTGAATCTAGGGATACGCAGTATTTT. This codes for CASSESRDTQYF.

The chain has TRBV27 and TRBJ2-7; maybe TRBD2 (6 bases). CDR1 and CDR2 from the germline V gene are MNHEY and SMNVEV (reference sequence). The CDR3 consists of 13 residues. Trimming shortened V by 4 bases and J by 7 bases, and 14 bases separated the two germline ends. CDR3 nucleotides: TGTGCCAGCAGTTGGGGAGGATCTGGGGAGCAGTACTTC. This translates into CASSWGGSGEQYF.

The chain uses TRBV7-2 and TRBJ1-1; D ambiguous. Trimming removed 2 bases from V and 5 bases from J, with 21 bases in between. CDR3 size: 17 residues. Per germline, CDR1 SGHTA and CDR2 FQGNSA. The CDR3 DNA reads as TGTGCCAGCAGCTTACCCTCGACCTCTCTGCGAGGGACTGAAGCTTTCTTT. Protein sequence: CASSLPSTSLRGTEAFF.

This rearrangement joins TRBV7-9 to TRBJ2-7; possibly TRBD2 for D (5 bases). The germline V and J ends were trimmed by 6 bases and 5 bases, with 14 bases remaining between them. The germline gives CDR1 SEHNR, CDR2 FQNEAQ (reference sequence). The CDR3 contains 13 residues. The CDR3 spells CASRRTSGDEQYF. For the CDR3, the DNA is TGTGCCAGCAGGCGTACTAGTGGGGACGAGCAGTACTTC.

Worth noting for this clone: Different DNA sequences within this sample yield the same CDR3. The CDR3 here is CASSLGPNSPLHF. CDR3 DNA sequence: TGTGCCAGCAGCTTAGGGCCTAATTCACCCCTCCACTTT. The chain recombines TRBV7-8 with TRBJ1-6; no definite D call. V gave up 1 base and J gave up 6 bases, with 4 bases separating them. The CDR3 runs 13 residues. In germline, CDR1 is SGHVS, CDR2 FQNEAQ.

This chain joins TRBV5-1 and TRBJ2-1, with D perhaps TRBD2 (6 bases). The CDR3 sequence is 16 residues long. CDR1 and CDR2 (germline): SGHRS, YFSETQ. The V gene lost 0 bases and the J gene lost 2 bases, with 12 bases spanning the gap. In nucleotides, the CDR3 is TGCGCCAGCAGCTTGGGCACGGGGGTGACCTACAATGAGCAGTTCTTC. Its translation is CASSLGTGVTYNEQFF.

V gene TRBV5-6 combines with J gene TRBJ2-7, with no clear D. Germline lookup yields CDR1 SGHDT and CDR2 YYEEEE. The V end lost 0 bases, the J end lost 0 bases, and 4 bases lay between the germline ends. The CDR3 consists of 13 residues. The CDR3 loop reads CASSLVSSYEQYF. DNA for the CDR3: TGTGCCAGCAGCTTGGTATCCTCCTACGAGCAGTACTTC.

CDR3 in amino acids: CASSLGSHEKLFF. DNA of the CDR3: TGTGCCAGCAGCCTTGGCAGTCATGAAAAACTGTTTTTT. The chain couples TRBV27 to TRBJ1-4; no firm D call. The CDR3 consists of 13 residues. The V end was cut by 6 bases, the J end by 6 bases, with 11 bases between. The germline V gene has CDR1 MNHEY and CDR2 SMNVEV (reference sequence).

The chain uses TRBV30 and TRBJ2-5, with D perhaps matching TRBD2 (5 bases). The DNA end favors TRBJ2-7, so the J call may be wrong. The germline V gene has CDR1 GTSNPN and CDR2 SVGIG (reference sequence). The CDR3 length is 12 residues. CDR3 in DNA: TGTGCCTGGAGTGTATCGGGATACGAGCAGTACTTC. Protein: CAWSVSGYEQYF.